A selection of T cell receptor beta chains follows, all from one sample in a study of blood T cell repertoires in COVID-19. Generated by immunoSEQ multiplex PCR, the TCRdb table keeps only in-frame clones and is missing some. This table has 150,000 or so clones, about 89% appearing once. The sample consisted of peripheral blood. These receptors were obtained from a man aged 45 to 65 with acute or convalescent COVID-19. Each CDR3 is given with its conserved first and last residue. The D gene is left open where the match is weak. The size entry is marked missing in some rows and otherwise reads once, few, many or a size class.

V gene,J gene,D gene,clone size,CDR3 protein,CDR3 DNA
TRBV5-1,TRBJ2-7,TRBD2,-,CASSLPGLAGGYEQYF,TGCGCCAGCAGCCTGCCCGGACTAGCGGGAGGATACGAGCAGTACTTC
TRBV4-1,TRBJ2-7,TRBD2,-,CASSPGLAGGFPLEQYF,TGCGCCAGCAGCCCGGGACTAGCGGGAGGGTTCCCTCTGGAGCAGTACTTC
TRBV4-3,TRBJ1-3,TRBD1,-,CASSPGTGAGNTIYF,TGCGCCAGCAGCCCCGGGACAGGGGCTGGAAACACCATATATTTT
TRBV7-2,TRBJ1-2,-,-,CASSLPQDYGYTF,TGTGCCAGCAGCTTACCCCAGGACTATGGCTACACCTTC
TRBV9,TRBJ2-3,-,-,CASSVAGGAPDTQYF,TGTGCCAGCAGCGTAGCTGGGGGGGCCCCAGATACGCAGTATTTT
TRBV4-1,TRBJ2-4,TRBD1,-,CASSQGQGAAKNIQYF,TGCGCCAGCAGCCAAGGACAGGGGGCTGCCAAAAACATTCAGTACTTC
TRBV19,TRBJ2-3,-,-,CASRITGVSTDTQYF,TGTGCCAGTAGGATAACGGGGGTCTCGACAGATACGCAGTATTTT
TRBV5-5,TRBJ1-2,TRBD1,-,CASSPRTGNYGYTF,TGTGCCAGCAGCCCTCGGACAGGGAACTATGGCTACACCTTC
TRBV27,TRBJ2-7,TRBD1,once,CASSDDRGRGYEQYF,TGTGCCAGCAGTGACGACAGGGGGCGCGGGTACGAGCAGTACTTC
TRBV30,TRBJ1-6,TRBD1,-,CAWSVQGRSPLHF,TGTGCCTGGAGTGTACAGGGGAGGTCACCCCTCCACTTT
TRBV18,TRBJ1-6,-,-,CASSAGGGFNSPLHF,TGTGCCAGCTCAGCCGGGGGGGGGTTCAATTCACCCCTCCACTTT
TRBV29-1,TRBJ1-3,TRBD1,-,CSVVLDRVSTIYF,TGCAGCGTTGTCTTGGACAGGGTATCCACCATATATTTT
TRBV2,TRBJ2-2,TRBD2,-,CASSPVLAGGNIGELFF,TGTGCCAGCTCCCCTGTATTAGCGGGGGGGAACATCGGGGAGCTGTTTTTT
TRBV29-1,TRBJ1-2,-,-,CSVELEVYGYTF,TGCAGCGTTGAGTTAGAGGTCTATGGCTACACCTTC
TRBV27,TRBJ1-2,TRBD1,once,CASSKDRGSGGYTF,TGTGCCAGCAGTAAAGACAGGGGGTCGGGCGGCTACACCTTC
TRBV30,TRBJ1-6,-,-,CAWTAGISFNSPLHF,TGTGCCTGGACGGCGGGGATCTCCTTCAATTCACCCCTCCACTTT
TRBV30,TRBJ1-6,-,-,CAWGGGIAGSSYNSPLHF,TGTGCCTGGGGCGGAGGGATAGCGGGGAGCTCCTATAATTCACCCCTCCACTTT
TRBV5-4,TRBJ1-2,-,-,CASSLGQAVNTF,TGTGCCAGCAGCTTGGGACAGGCAGTCAACACCTTC
TRBV6-5,TRBJ1-1,-,-,CASGEWDTEAFF,TGTGCCAGCGGAGAGTGGGACACTGAAGCTTTCTTT
TRBV7-3,TRBJ2-7,-,-,CASSLAVGGEQYF,TGTGCCAGCAGCTTAGCAGTCGGGGGCGAGCAGTACTTC
TRBV5-5,TRBJ1-1,TRBD1,-,CASSFSPGQGKPNTEAFF,TGTGCCAGCAGCTTCTCCCCGGGACAGGGGAAACCGAACACTGAAGCTTTCTTT
TRBV20-1,TRBJ1-1,-,few,CSASRDRTMNTEAFF,TGCAGTGCTAGTAGAGACAGGACCATGAACACTGAAGCTTTCTTT
TRBV4-1,TRBJ1-2,TRBD1,-,CASSRQTGWDYGYTF,TGCGCCAGCAGCCGCCAGACAGGGTGGGACTATGGCTACACCTTC
TRBV11-2,TRBJ2-7,-,-,CASSLSERVFDEQYF,TGTGCCAGCAGCTTATCCGAGCGGGTCTTCGACGAGCAGTACTTC
TRBV5-4,TRBJ1-2,TRBD1,-,CASSFGTGNYGYTF,TGTGCCAGCAGCTTCGGGACAGGGAACTATGGCTACACCTTC
TRBV6-4,TRBJ2-6,-,-,CASSQFSGANVLTF,TGTGCCAGCAGTCAGTTCTCTGGGGCCAACGTCCTGACTTTC
TRBV9,TRBJ2-1,-,-,CASSVFSEVSNNEQFF,TGTGCCAGCAGCGTATTTAGCGAGGTATCAAACAATGAGCAGTTCTTC
TRBV2,TRBJ1-1,-,few,CARRRGNTEAFF,TGTGCCAGAAGAAGGGGTAACACTGAAGCTTTCTTT
TRBV13,TRBJ2-3,TRBD2,-,CASSPGTSGRISTDTQYF,TGTGCCAGCAGCCCCGGGACTAGCGGGAGGATAAGCACAGATACGCAGTATTTT
TRBV18,TRBJ1-2,-,once,CASSPSGEGYGYTF,TGTGCCAGCTCACCGTCAGGGGAGGGCTATGGCTACACCTTC
TRBV29-1,TRBJ1-6,-,-,CSVAWGPGNSPLHF,TGCAGCGTTGCTTGGGGGCCGGGGAATTCACCCCTCCACTTT
TRBV4-1,TRBJ2-2,-,-,CASSQRGAVLNTGELFF,TGCGCCAGCAGCCAACGAGGAGCAGTCTTGAACACCGGGGAGCTGTTTTTT
TRBV19,TRBJ2-1,-,-,CASSMAGWNEQFF,TGTGCCAGTAGTATGGCAGGGTGGAATGAGCAGTTCTTC
TRBV21-1,TRBJ2-7,-,once,CASSKPNAGQGKRSYEQYF,TGTGCCAGCAGCAAACCCAACGCGGGACAGGGGAAGAGGTCCTACGAGCAGTACTTC
TRBV20-1,TRBJ1-2,-,-,CSATGGYTF,TGCAGTGCTACGGGAGGCTACACCTTC
TRBV28,TRBJ1-5,-,-,CASSSDRTGMGNQPQHF,TGTGCCAGCAGTTCGGACAGAACCGGGATGGGCAATCAGCCCCAGCATTTT
TRBV18,TRBJ1-3,TRBD1,-,CASSSGQSGNTIYF,TGTGCCAGCTCATCGGGACAGTCTGGAAACACCATATATTTT
TRBV4-2,TRBJ2-7,TRBD2,-,CASSRTTSGQIVHEQYF,TGTGCCAGCAGCCGGACGACTAGCGGACAAATCGTCCACGAGCAGTACTTC
TRBV11-2,TRBJ2-5,TRBD1,-,CASTSGTGSRETQYF,TGTGCCAGCACCTCTGGGACAGGGAGTCGGGAGACCCAGTACTTC
TRBV19,TRBJ1-1,-,-,CASSIKRAEARNTEAFF,TGTGCCAGTAGTATCAAGCGGGCAGAAGCTCGGAACACTGAAGCTTTCTTT
TRBV3-1/TRBV3-2,TRBJ2-7,TRBD1,once,CASRQQGSAYEQYF,TGTGCCAGCAGGCAACAGGGGTCGGCCTACGAGCAGTACTTC
TRBV6-5,TRBJ2-1,-,once,CASSLLAGSSYNEQFF,TGTGCCAGCAGTTTGCTAGCCGGGAGCTCCTACAATGAGCAGTTCTTC
TRBV5-4,TRBJ2-3,TRBD2,-,CASSLRGGSTDTQYF,TGTGCCAGCAGCTTGCGGGGAGGGAGCACAGATACGCAGTATTTT
TRBV5-4,TRBJ1-1,-,-,CASSFGGTKTEAFF,TGTGCCAGCAGCTTCGGGGGAACTAAGACTGAAGCTTTCTTT
TRBV7-3,TRBJ1-1,TRBD1,-,CASSLGTGAEAFF,TGTGCCAGCAGCTTAGGTACAGGGGCTGAAGCTTTCTTT
TRBV9,TRBJ1-1,-,-,CASSSHGIERTEAFF,TGTGCCAGCAGCTCACACGGGATAGAGAGGACTGAAGCTTTCTTT
TRBV28,TRBJ2-3,TRBD1,-,CASSLFGDRVDFGDTQYF,TGTGCCAGCAGTTTATTTGGAGACAGGGTTGATTTTGGAGATACGCAGTATTTT
TRBV29-1,TRBJ1-2,-,-,CSVEGRYGYTF,TGCAGCGTTGAAGGGCGGTATGGCTACACCTTC
TRBV19,TRBJ2-2,TRBD2,-,CASSRILAGGPGTGELFF,TGTGCCAGTAGTAGAATCTTAGCGGGAGGGCCGGGCACCGGGGAGCTGTTTTTT
TRBV27,TRBJ1-2,-,-,CASSFVAGLKGGYTF,TGTGCCAGCAGTTTTGTCGCGGGTCTCAAGGGTGGCTACACCTTC
TRBV2,TRBJ2-7,-,few,CASTGFGGYEQYF,TGTGCCAGTACAGGGTTTGGGGGATACGAGCAGTACTTC
TRBV3-1/TRBV3-2,TRBJ2-5,TRBD2,-,CASRQRGGRETQYF,TGTGCCAGCAGACAGCGGGGGGGGCGGGAGACCCAGTACTTC